The rows below give T cell receptor beta chains drawn from one sample of a study of blood T cell repertoires in COVID-19. Repertoires were generated with immunoSEQ multiplex PCR, while TCRdb's copy carries only in-frame clones and drops some. The sample carries 150,000 to 200,000 clones, approximately 85% recorded once. Input material: peripheral blood. Receptor source: a woman aged 55-69 years with acute or convalescent COVID-19. The CDR3 runs from the conserved cysteine through the conserved F or W. The D gene is left open where the match is weak. Only part of the rows carry a size: once, few, many, or a class if the clone is expanded.

TRBJ1-2 | - | TRBV29-1 | - | TGCAGCGTTGAAGATCGGAGGGAAGGGAACTATGGCTACACCTTC | CSVEDRREGNYGYTF
TRBJ2-5 | TRBD2 | TRBV28 | - | TGTGCCAGCAGTTTAGGGTTGGGAGGGCAGTTCCAAGAGACCCAGTACTTC | CASSLGLGGQFQETQYF
TRBJ1-4 | - | TRBV18 | - | TGTGCCAGCTCACCACGAGCGGCAGCAGACCCAACTAATGAAAAACTGTTTTTT | CASSPRAAADPTNEKLFF
TRBJ1-5 | - | TRBV3-1/TRBV3-2 | - | TGTGCCAGCAGCCAAGATACTAATCAGCCCCAGCATTTT | CASSQDTNQPQHF
TRBJ1-1 | - | TRBV18 | - | TGTGCCAGCTCGGAGAAACGGAACACTGAAGCTTTCTTT | CASSEKRNTEAFF
TRBJ1-1 | TRBD1 | TRBV19 | - | TGTGCCAGTAGTAGAGATCACAGGGGGACGATGGACACTGAAGCTTTCTTT | CASSRDHRGTMDTEAFF
TRBJ1-2 | TRBD1 | TRBV5-1 | - | TGCGCCAGCAAGGAGGCAGGGGGCGACGGCTACACCTTC | CASKEAGGDGYTF
TRBJ2-1 | - | TRBV10-3 | - | TGTGCCATCAGTGATCGCGTCTCCTACAATGAGCAGTTCTTC | CAISDRVSYNEQFF
TRBJ2-1 | - | TRBV7-3 | - | TGTGCCAGCAGCTCCAATTCACTAGGGAACAATGAGCAGTTCTTC | CASSSNSLGNNEQFF
TRBJ2-7 | - | TRBV20-1 | - | TGCAGTGCTAGTGGGGCAGGGGGGAGGAGGTACGAGCAGTACTTC | CSASGAGGRRYEQYF
TRBJ2-3 | TRBD2 | TRBV7-8 | - | TGTGCCAGCAGCTTAGCTTACAAGAGTACCGGGACTAGGGGTGATACGCAGTATTTT | CASSLAYKSTGTRGDTQYF
TRBJ2-1 | - | TRBV4-2 | - | TGTGCCAGCAGCCAAGTAGGGGGTGAGCAGTTCTTC | CASSQVGGEQFF
TRBJ1-1 | - | TRBV6-2/TRBV6-3 | - | TGTGCCAGCAGTTGGACAGCCCGGATATCTGAAGCTTTCTTT | CASSWTARISEAFF
TRBJ1-5 | - | TRBV24-1 | - | TGTGCCACCAGTGATACCAGGGGCAGCAATCAGCCCCAGCATTTT | CATSDTRGSNQPQHF
TRBJ2-2 | TRBD2 | TRBV4-2 | - | TGTGCCAGCAGCCAAGATCCTGGCGGGAGCACCGGGGAGCTGTTTTTT | CASSQDPGGSTGELFF
TRBJ2-5 | TRBD2 | TRBV5-4 | - | TGTGCCAGCAGCTTGCCTCTAGCGGGTGTAGAGACCCAGTACTTC | CASSLPLAGVETQYF
TRBJ1-3 | - | TRBV30 | - | TGTGCCTGGAGTTACTCTGGAAACACCATATATTTT | CAWSYSGNTIYF
TRBJ2-1 | TRBD2 | TRBV7-2 | once | TGTGCCAGCAGCGCATCCGGGACTACAATCTTAAGGGGCAATGAGCAGTTCTTC | CASSASGTTILRGNEQFF
TRBJ2-1 | - | TRBV11-3 | - | TGTGCCAGCAGCATACCTAGACCCCGAGGTCATGAGCAGTTCTTC | CASSIPRPRGHEQFF
TRBJ2-1 | - | TRBV11-3 | - | TGTGCCAGCAGCTTAGTCTACGCTGAGCAGTTCTTC | CASSLVYAEQFF
TRBJ2-7 | - | TRBV4-2 | - | TGTGCCAGCAGCCAAGATCAGGGGTCCGTAGCGCAGCAGTACTTC | CASSQDQGSVAQQYF
TRBJ1-4 | - | TRBV28 | - | TGTGCCAGCAGTTTCCAACGGGGGGCTTTCGTTGAAAAACTGTTTTTT | CASSFQRGAFVEKLFF
TRBJ2-1 | - | TRBV11-1 | - | TGTGCCAGCAGACTGACTGCGATCTCCTACAATGAGCAGTTCTTC | CASRLTAISYNEQFF
TRBJ1-5 | TRBD1 | TRBV27 | - | TGTGCCAGCAGTTCCCTCCGGACAGGGAGGAATCAGCCCCAGCATTTT | CASSSLRTGRNQPQHF
TRBJ1-1 | TRBD1 | TRBV6-5 | few | TGTGCCAGCAGCAACAATAACAGGGGCAACACTGAAGCTTTCTTT | CASSNNNRGNTEAFF
TRBJ2-7 | TRBD2 | TRBV5-1 | - | TGCGCCAGTCAGCGGGAGGGGAGCTCCTACGAGCAGTACTTC | CASQREGSSYEQYF
TRBJ1-1 | - | TRBV18 | - | TGTGCCAGCTCACCACGTGAGGGTTCGGCTGAAGCTTTCTTT | CASSPREGSAEAFF
TRBJ2-6 | - | TRBV5-4 | - | TGTGCCAGCAGCCCCATGACAGTCGCCGTCTCTGGGGCCAACGTCCTGACTTTC | CASSPMTVAVSGANVLTF